One sample yielded the 18 T cell receptor beta chains listed below, sequenced in a study of CD8 T cells in ankylosing spondylitis. The study, taken as a whole, reports: Blood of patients with ankylosing spondylitis appeared to be characterized by a TCR beta motif of eight highly homologous variants.

TCRdb recomputed calls from the 5' RACE reads with MiXCR, one row per CDR3 protein. Of 500,000 or so distinct CDR3 sequences in the sample, 5.3% were seen once. These receptors have no known antigen. The sequenced sample consisted of blood, either unsorted or a sorted T cell fraction (not recorded which). These receptor sequences come from a male donor with ankylosing spondylitis.

The chain joins TRBV29-1 to TRBJ2-2; 10 bases fit TRBD2. V gave up 4 bases and J gave up 6 bases; unmatched junction bases: 8. The germline V gene encodes CDR1 SQVTM and CDR2 ANQGSEA. The CDR3 runs to 15 residues. CDR3 region: CSVVGLAGASGELFF. The CDR3, as DNA: TGCAGCGTTGTAGGGCTAGCGGGAGCCTCCGGGGAGCTGTTTTTT.

This clonotype was picked up many times. The chain links TRBV12-3 or TRBV12-4 to TRBJ2-7; 9 bases map to TRBD1. The CDR3 runs to 14 residues. V gave up 5 bases and J gave up 7 bases; unmatched junction bases: 9. CDR3 amino acids: CASSPTGTGREQYF. The CDR3 coding sequence is TGTGCCAGCAGTCCTACCGGGACAGGGAGAGAGCAGTACTTC.

This clonotype came up many times. The V and J genes are TRBV20-1 and TRBJ1-2; 10 nucleotides align to TRBD1. The J segment lost 5 bases and the V segment lost 6 bases, leaving 6 bases of the junction unmatched. Per the germline V gene, CDR1 is DFQATT and CDR2 is SNEGSKA (reference sequence). CDR3 size: 13 residues. The CDR3 loop reads CSAMDRGAYGYTF. The CDR3 DNA reads TGCAGTGCAATGGACAGGGGGGCGTATGGCTACACCTTC.

This clonotype was found a few times. V and J are TRBV6-1 and TRBJ1-5; D possibly corresponds to TRBD1 (5 bases). The ends were cut back, 3 bases at V and 7 bases at J, with 22 bases in the middle. The CDR3 is 17 residues long. Germline V gives CDR1 MNHNS, CDR2 SASEGT. CDR3 sequence (DNA): TGTGCCAGCAGTGAGAAACAGGAAGGGAACTTATGGCAGCCCCAGCATTTT. It encodes CASSEKQEGNLWQPQHF.

This clonotype was found many times. The chain carries TRBV5-1 and TRBJ2-5, with 9 bases fitting TRBD1. The J segment lost 5 bases and the V segment lost 2 bases, leaving 7 bases of the junction unmatched. Germline CDR1 SGHRS, CDR2 YFSETQ. The CDR3 runs 15 residues. The CDR3, as DNA: TGCGCCAGCAGCTTCCAAACAGGGGGCAGGGAGACCCAGTACTTC. It yields the protein CASSFQTGGRETQYF.

This clonotype was counted many times. The chain employs TRBV9 and TRBJ2-5; the D is unclear. From germline, CDR1 is SGDLS and CDR2 YYNGEE. CDR3 length: 16 residues. Trimming removed 1 base at V and 1 base at J, with 14 bases between. CDR3 region: CASSVSQLAGQETQYF. The DNA of the CDR3 is TGTGCCAGCAGCGTAAGCCAGCTGGCAGGCCAAGAGACCCAGTACTTC.

This clonotype was observed at least ten times. This chain connects TRBV29-1 to TRBJ1-5; maybe TRBD1 (6 bases). Germline values: CDR1 SQVTM, CDR2 ANQGSEA. V lost 4 bases and J 7 bases, leaving 14 bases between the germline ends. The CDR3 contains 13 residues. CDR3 loop: CSVGILQGQPQHF. CDR3 DNA: TGCAGCGTTGGGATTCTACAGGGACAGCCCCAGCATTTT.

The sample holds a few counts of this clonotype. DNA for the CDR3: TGTGCCAGCAGTGTTCAGGGGGATGACTATGGCTACACCTTC. Its translation is CASSVQGDDYGYTF. The chain carries TRBV28 and TRBJ1-2; 7 bases match TRBD1. CDR1 is MDHEN and CDR2 is SYDVKM in the germline V gene. Trimming cost V 5 bases and J 3 bases; bases outside gene matches: 6. CDR3 length equals 14 residues.

This clonotype was observed many times. The chain is built from TRBV5-1 and TRBJ2-7, with a tentative D call TRBD1 (6 bases). Trimming shortened V by 4 bases and J by 3 bases, and 17 bases separated the two germline ends. The germline CDR1 and CDR2 sequences are SGHRS and YFSETQ. CDR3 size: 15 residues. The CDR3 coding sequence is TGCGCCAGCAGCCCAGCTCGGACAGCTTACTACGAGCAGTACTTC. Translated, it gives CASSPARTAYYEQYF.

This clonotype has a count of ten or more. The chain links TRBV5-1 to TRBJ1-1, with 8 positions matching TRBD1. CDR1 and CDR2 from the germline V gene are SGHRS and YFSETQ. V shed 3 bases and J 9 bases; nucleotides not matched to a gene: 10. CDR3 size: 14 residues. In DNA form, the CDR3 reads TGCGCCAGCAGCTCCCAGGGGGCAGCGAGCCAAGCTTTCTTT. Its protein product is CASSSQGAASQAFF. The entire variable domain, with the rest obtained from reference TRBV5-1 and TRBJ1-1, is as follows: KAGVTQTPRYLIKTRGQQVTLSCSPISGHRSVSWYQQTPGQGLQFLFEYFSETQRNKGNFPGRFSGRQFSNSRSEMNVSTLELGDSALYLCASSSQGAASQAFFGQGTRLTVV.

This clonotype was observed many times. The genes are TRBV5-1 and TRBJ1-1; 10 nucleotides agree with TRBD1. Germline CDR1 reads SGHRS; CDR2 reads YFSETQ. There are 15 residues in the CDR3. J was trimmed by 5 bases and V by 6 bases; bases with no gene match: 10. CDR3: CASNRDRGYRTEAFF. The CDR3 DNA is TGCGCCAGCAACAGGGACAGGGGTTATAGAACTGAAGCTTTCTTT.

This clonotype was found many times. The chain links TRBV5-1 to TRBJ1-4; D ambiguous. Between the trimmed V and J ends, which lost 4 bases and 4 bases, there was a span of 11 bases. CDR3 length: 14 residues. Per germline, CDR1 SGHRS and CDR2 YFSETQ. The CDR3 reads CASSPEALNEKLFF. In nucleotides, the CDR3 is TGCGCCAGCAGCCCCGAGGCCCTTAATGAAAAACTGTTTTTT.

The chain carries TRBV4-3 and TRBJ2-1; 12 bases fit TRBD2. V lost 0 bases and J lost 1; bases outside the gene matches: 7. In germline, CDR1 is LGHNA, CDR2 YSLEER. This CDR3 region has 19 residues. CDR3 sequence: CASSQDLVLAGGSYNEQFF. DNA for the CDR3: TGCGCCAGCAGCCAAGATTTAGTGCTAGCGGGAGGGTCCTACAATGAGCAGTTCTTC.

This clonotype has at least ten counts. The J gene is TRBJ1-2, the V gene TRBV9; D is possibly TRBD1 (6 bases). Germline V lookup: CDR1 SGDLS, CDR2 YYNGEE. There are 15 residues in the CDR3. V was shortened by 4 bases and J by 4 bases, with 17 bases between the two germline ends. As DNA, the CDR3 is TGTGCCAGCAGCACCCCCGGGACAACAATCTATGGCTACACCTTC. Translated, it gives CASSTPGTTIYGYTF.

J is TRBJ2-7 and V is TRBV5-6; 7 bases line up with TRBD1. The germline V gene encodes CDR1 SGHDT and CDR2 YYEEEE. This CDR3 contains 15 residues. Trimming at V came to 4 bases and at J to 4 bases, leaving 11 bases not matched to a gene. The CDR3 DNA follows: TGTGCCAGCAGCACACCCCCGGGACAGCCTTACGAGCAGTACTTC. This gives the protein CASSTPPGQPYEQYF.

This chain links TRBV5-1 with TRBJ1-2; possible D gene TRBD1, 5 bases. The CDR3 has 13 residues. Trimming removed 5 bases from V and 1 base from J, with 9 bases in between. The V gene's germline CDR1 is SGHRS and CDR2 YFSETQ. In DNA form, the CDR3 reads TGCGCCAGCAGAACCGACAGTAACTATGGCTACACCTTC. This translates into CASRTDSNYGYTF.

This clonotype has a handful of counts. The genes are TRBV7-3 and TRBJ1-6; no clear D gene. Trimming stripped 0 bases from V and 7 bases from J, with 10 bases between. This CDR3 contains 15 residues. From germline, CDR1 is SGHTA and CDR2 FQGTGA. The CDR3 DNA sequence: TGTGCCAGCAGCTTAACGGGGAGAGGCAATTCACCCCTCCACTTT. It codes for CASSLTGRGNSPLHF. The variable domain in full, completed from reference TRBV7-3 and TRBJ1-6, reads GAGVSQTPSNKVTEKGKYVELRCDPISGHTALYWYRQSLGQGPEFLIYFQGTGAADDSGLPNDRFFAVRPEGSVSTLKIQRTERGDSAVYLCASSLTGRGNSPLHFGNGTRLTVT.

The chain has TRBV24-1 and TRBJ2-3, with unresolved D. V shed 5 bases and J shed 0 bases, with 8 bases lying between them. The CDR3 totals 14 residues. CDR1 is KGHDR, CDR2 SFDVKD, per germline. The CDR3 sequence: CATSVSASTDTQYF. The CDR3 DNA reads as TGTGCCACCAGTGTCAGCGCTAGCACAGATACGCAGTATTTT.